These 6 T cell receptor beta chains were all obtained from the same sample, sequenced in a study of siplizumab effects on memory and regulatory T cells (dated by TCRdb to the late 2010s). Libraries were made using the immunoSEQ multiplex PCR assay. TCRdb retrieved this table from immuneACCESS and kept in-frame rearrangements only. Not all clones are present; in checked studies, unresolved V genes account for under half, and no reason is known for the remainder. The sample data list 100,000 or so clones, and approximately 91% of these were observed just once. The ten largest clones add up to more than 10% of the sample. Input material: non-Treg CD4+ T cells sorted from blood. The cell subset or site label of this sample denotes: FACS-sorted unstimulated CD4+ non-regulatory T cells. The receptor source for this set is a human donor in good health.

The chain is built from TRBV2 and TRBJ2-2; no definite D call. Germline CDR1 reads SNHLY; CDR2 reads FYNNEI. This CDR3 spans 13 amino acids. Trimming cost V 5 bases and J 5 bases, with 9 bases left between them. CDR3 coding DNA: TGTGCCAGCAGTCTGACGGAGACCGGGGAGCTGTTTTTT. Residues: CASSLTETGELFF.

The rearrangement uses TRBV7-2 and TRBJ2-5, with D hard to call. Germline V gene lookup returns CDR1 SGHTA and CDR2 FQGNSA. This CDR3 comprises 15 residues. Trimming removed 0 bases from V and 4 bases from J, with 12 bases in between. The DNA for the CDR3 is TGTGCCAGCAGCTTAGCGGCGTCTAAGGGAGAGACCCAGTACTTC. Translation gives CASSLAASKGETQYF. Full variable domain (outside the CDR3, taken from reference TRBV7-2 and TRBJ2-5): GAGVSQSPSNKVTEKGKDVELRCDPISGHTALYWYRQSLGQGLEFLIYFQGNSAPDKSGLPSDRFSAERTGGSVSTLTIQRTQQEDSAVYLCASSLAASKGETQYFGPGTRLLVL.

This clone was counted once. V is TRBV6-5 and J is TRBJ2-7; 7 bases map to TRBD1. Germline trimming cut 0 bases from V and 6 bases from J; bases unmatched to any gene: 5. Looked up from germline, CDR1 is MNHEY and CDR2 is SVGAGI. This CDR3 comprises 14 residues. CDR3 DNA sequence: TGTGCCAGCAGTTACTCAAGGGGGCCGGGCGAGCAGTACTTC. It codes for CASSYSRGPGEQYF.

Turning to this clone: A junction boundary mismatches the germline segment, possibly from a read error. This chain connects TRBV7-7 to TRBJ2-1; D is undetermined. The germline gives CDR1 SSHAT, CDR2 FNYEAQ (reference sequence). The length of the CDR3 is 13 residues. The CDR3 protein is CASSRTRTGEQFF. The CDR3 DNA reads TGTGCTAGCAGCCGAACCCGGACGGGTGAGCAGTTCTTC.

The CDR3 DNA sequence: TGTGCCAGCAGTGTCCAGGGGAACACTGAAGCTTTCTTT. Protein product: CASSVQGNTEAFF. The chain links TRBV6-5 to TRBJ1-1; possibly TRBD1 for D (5 bases). Trimming removed 5 bases at V and 1 base at J, with 8 bases between. The length of the CDR3 is 13 residues. From germline, CDR1 is MNHEY and CDR2 SVGAGI.

As regards this clone: Other DNA sequences from this sample encode an identical CDR3 as well. The CDR3 coding sequence is TGTGCCAGCAGCCCGAGGTACTCTGGGGCCAACGTCCTGACTTTC. Residues: CASSPRYSGANVLTF. The V gene is TRBV7-6, the J gene TRBJ2-6; D unresolved. The CDR3 sequence is 15 residues long. CDR1 is SGHVS and CDR2 is FNYEAQ in the germline V gene. Trimming removed 5 bases from V and 0 bases from J, with 8 bases in between.